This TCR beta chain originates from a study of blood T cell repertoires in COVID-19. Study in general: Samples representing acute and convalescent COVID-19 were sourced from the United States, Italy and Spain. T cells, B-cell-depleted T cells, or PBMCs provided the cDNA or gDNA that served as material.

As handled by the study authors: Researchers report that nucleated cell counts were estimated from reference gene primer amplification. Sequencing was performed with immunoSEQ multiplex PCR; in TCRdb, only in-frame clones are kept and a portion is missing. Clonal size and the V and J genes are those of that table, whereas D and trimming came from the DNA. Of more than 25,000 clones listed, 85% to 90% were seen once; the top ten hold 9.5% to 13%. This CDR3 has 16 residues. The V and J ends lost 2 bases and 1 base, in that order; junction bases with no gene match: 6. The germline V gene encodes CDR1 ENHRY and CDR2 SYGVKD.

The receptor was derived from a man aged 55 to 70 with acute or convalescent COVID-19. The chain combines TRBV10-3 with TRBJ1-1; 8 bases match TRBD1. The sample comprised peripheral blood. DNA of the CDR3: TGTGCCATCAGTGAGCCGGACAGGGTTGCGAACACTGAAGCTTTCTTT. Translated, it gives CAISEPDRVANTEAFF.